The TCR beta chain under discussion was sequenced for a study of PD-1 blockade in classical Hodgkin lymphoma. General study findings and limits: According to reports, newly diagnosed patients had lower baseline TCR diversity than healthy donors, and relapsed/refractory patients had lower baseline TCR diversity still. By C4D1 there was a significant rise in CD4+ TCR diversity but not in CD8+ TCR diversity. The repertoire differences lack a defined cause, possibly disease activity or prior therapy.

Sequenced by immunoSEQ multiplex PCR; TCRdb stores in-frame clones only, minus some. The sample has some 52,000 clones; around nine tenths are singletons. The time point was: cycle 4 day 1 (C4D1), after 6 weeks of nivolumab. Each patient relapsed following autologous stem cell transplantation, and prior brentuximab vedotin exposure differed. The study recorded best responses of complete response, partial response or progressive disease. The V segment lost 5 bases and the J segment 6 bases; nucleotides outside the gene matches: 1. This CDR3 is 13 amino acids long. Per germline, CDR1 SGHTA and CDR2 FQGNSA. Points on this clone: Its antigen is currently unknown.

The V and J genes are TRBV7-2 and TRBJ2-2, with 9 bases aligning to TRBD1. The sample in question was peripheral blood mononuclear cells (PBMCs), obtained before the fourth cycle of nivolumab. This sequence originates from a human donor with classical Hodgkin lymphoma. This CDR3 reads CASSRQGAGELFF. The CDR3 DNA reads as TGTGCCAGCAGCAGACAGGGGGCCGGGGAGCTGTTTTTT.